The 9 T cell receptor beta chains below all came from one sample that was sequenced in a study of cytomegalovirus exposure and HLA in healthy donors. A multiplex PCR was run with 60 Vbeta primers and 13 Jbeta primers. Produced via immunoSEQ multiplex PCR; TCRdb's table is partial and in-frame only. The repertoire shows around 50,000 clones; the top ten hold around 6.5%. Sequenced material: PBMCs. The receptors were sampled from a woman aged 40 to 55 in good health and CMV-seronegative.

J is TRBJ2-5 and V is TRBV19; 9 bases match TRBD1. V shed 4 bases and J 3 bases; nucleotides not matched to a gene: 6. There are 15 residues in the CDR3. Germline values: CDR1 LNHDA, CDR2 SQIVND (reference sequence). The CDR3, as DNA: TGTGCCAGTAGTACCGGATGGACAGGGGAAGAGACCCAGTACTTC. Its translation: CASSTGWTGEETQYF. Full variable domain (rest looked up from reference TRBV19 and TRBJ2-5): DGGITQSPKYLFRKEGQNVTLSCEQNLNHDAMYWYRQDPGQGLRLIYYSQIVNDFQKGDIAEGYSVSREKKESFPLTVTSAQKNPTAFYLCASSTGWTGEETQYFGPGTRLLVL.

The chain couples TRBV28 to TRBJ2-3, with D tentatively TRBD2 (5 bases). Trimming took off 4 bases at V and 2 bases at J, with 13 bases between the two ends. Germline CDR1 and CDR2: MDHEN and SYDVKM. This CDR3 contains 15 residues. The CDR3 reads CASSSLGDYTDTQYF. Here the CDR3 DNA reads TGTGCCAGCAGTTCCCTCGGGGATTACACAGATACGCAGTATTTT.

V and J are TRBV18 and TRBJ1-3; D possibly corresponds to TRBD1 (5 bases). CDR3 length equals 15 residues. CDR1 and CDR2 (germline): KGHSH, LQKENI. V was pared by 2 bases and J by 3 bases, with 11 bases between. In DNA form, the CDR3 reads TGTGCCAGCTCACCAGTCGACAGCCTTGGAAACACCATATATTTT. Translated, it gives CASSPVDSLGNTIYF.

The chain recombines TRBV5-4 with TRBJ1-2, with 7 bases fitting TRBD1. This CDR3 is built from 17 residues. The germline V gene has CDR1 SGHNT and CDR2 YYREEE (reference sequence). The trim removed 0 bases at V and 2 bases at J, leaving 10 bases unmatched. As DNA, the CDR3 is TGTGCCAGCAGCTTGGACCCTTTGGGACAGCCCAACTATGGCTACACCTTC. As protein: CASSLDPLGQPNYGYTF. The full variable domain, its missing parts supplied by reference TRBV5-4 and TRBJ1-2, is ETGVTQSPTHLIKTRGQQVTLRCSSQSGHNTVSWYQQALGQGPQFIFQYYREEENGRGNFPPRFSGLQFPNYSSELNVNALELDDSALYLCASSLDPLGQPNYGYTFGSGTRLTVV.

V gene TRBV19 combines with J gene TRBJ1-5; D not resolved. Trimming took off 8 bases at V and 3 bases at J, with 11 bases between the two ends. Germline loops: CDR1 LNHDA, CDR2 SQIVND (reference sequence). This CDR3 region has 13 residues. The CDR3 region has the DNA TGTGCCAGTGATGAAGAGTTCAATCAGCCCCAGCATTTT. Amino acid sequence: CASDEEFNQPQHF.

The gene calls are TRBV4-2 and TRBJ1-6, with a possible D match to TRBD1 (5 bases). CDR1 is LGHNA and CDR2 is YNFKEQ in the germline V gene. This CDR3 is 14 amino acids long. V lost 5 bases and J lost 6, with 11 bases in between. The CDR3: CASSSGRGNSPLHF. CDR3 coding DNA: TGTGCCAGCAGCTCAGGGCGGGGTAATTCACCCCTCCACTTT.

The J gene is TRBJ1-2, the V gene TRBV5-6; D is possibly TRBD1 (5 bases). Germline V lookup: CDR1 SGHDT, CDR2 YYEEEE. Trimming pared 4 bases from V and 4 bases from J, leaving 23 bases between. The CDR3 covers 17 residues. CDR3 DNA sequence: TGTGCCAGCAGCGTGGGTCACCCAGGGTACTCTGGCTATGGCTACACCTTC. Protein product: CASSVGHPGYSGYGYTF.

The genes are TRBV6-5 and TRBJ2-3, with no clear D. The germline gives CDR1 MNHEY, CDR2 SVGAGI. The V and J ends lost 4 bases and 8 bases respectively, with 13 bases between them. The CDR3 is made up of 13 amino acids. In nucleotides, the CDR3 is TGTGCCAGCAGTTCGCGGAATAGTCGTACGCAGTATTTT. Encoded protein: CASSSRNSRTQYF.

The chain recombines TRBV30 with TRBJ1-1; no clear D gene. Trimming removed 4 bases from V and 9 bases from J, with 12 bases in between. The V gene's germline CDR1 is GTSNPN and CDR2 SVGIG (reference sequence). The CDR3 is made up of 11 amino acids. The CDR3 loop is CAWTSGGQAFF. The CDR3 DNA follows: TGTGCCTGGACTTCCGGAGGTCAAGCTTTCTTT.